The rows below give T cell receptor beta chains drawn from one sample of a study of CD8+ T cells in alopecia areata. Sequencing used immunoSEQ multiplex PCR; TCRdb keeps in-frame clones, though not all of them. This table has more than 95,000 clones, around 45% appearing once. Sequenced material: CD4+ T cells sorted from blood. These TCRs come from a human donor with alopecia areata. Both conserved end residues are part of each CDR3.

TRBV29-1	TRBJ2-3	CSVEFVRHASTDTQYF
TRBV28	TRBJ1-5	CASSLGNQPQHF
TRBV30	TRBJ2-2	CAWRRVGAGRIGELFF
TRBV6-1	TRBJ2-2	CASSYGSGELFF
TRBV6-4	TRBJ2-1	CASSDSGLAHSEQFF
TRBV20-1	TRBJ2-3	CSALPQYF
TRBV19	TRBJ2-1	CASSIGASGSRYEQFF
TRBV7-9	TRBJ2-3	CASRLSSDTQYF
TRBV6-5	TRBJ2-5	CASSRSGTEQETQYF
TRBV29-1	TRBJ1-2	CSVGDGNYGYTF
TRBV25-1	TRBJ2-5	CASSDGTWRETQYF
TRBV28	TRBJ2-7	CASTTGSTYEQYF
TRBV28	TRBJ2-7	CASRRTGEQYF
TRBV27	TRBJ2-1	CASSPSGLGEQFF
TRBV7-2	TRBJ2-4	CASSLDRRKNIQYF
TRBV25-1	TRBJ2-3	CASSALGLADSTDTQYF
TRBV28	TRBJ2-7	CASRRTHPVRYEQYF
TRBV28	TRBJ2-3	CASSLAGGLDTQYF
TRBV29-1	TRBJ1-1	CSVATGGRTEAFF
TRBV5-1	TRBJ2-5	CASSPGLAAAQETQYF
TRBV20-1	TRBJ2-7	CSARDNYEQYF
TRBV11-2	TRBJ2-3	CASSLSSRGPSTDTQYF
TRBV7-2	TRBJ2-2	CASSSESFGAGELFF
TRBV4-1	TRBJ1-1	CASSQEVGRENTEAFF
TRBV5-6	TRBJ2-1	CASSRYDRDYNEQFF
TRBV30	TRBJ1-5	CAGQTGASNQPQHF
TRBV18	TRBJ2-6	CASSPNTGGANVLTF
TRBV4-1	TRBJ2-1	CASSQGLAGRGEQFF
TRBV30	TRBJ2-7	CAWSRAVYEQYF
TRBV6-5	TRBJ2-3	CASQLQNTQYF
TRBV5-1	TRBJ2-6	CASSFMTGAGANVLTF
TRBV28	TRBJ2-7	CASSKAGGPLEQYF
TRBV29-1	TRBJ2-1	CSVKVRRDRVNEQFF
TRBV7-2	TRBJ2-1	CASSGERGSYNEQFF
TRBV19	TRBJ2-1	CASQKTGSNEQFF
TRBV28	TRBJ2-3	CASSGALAGGPTTQYF
TRBV11-2	TRBJ2-1	CASSLDRWGINEQFF
TRBV7-9	TRBJ2-1	CASSPDPGLASSSYNEQFF
TRBV7-9	TRBJ2-3	CASSFEWDTQYF
TRBV7-9	TRBJ1-1	CASSLVTSGAFF
TRBV7-2	TRBJ2-7	CASSLLGGQGRESYEQYF
TRBV7-3	TRBJ2-7	CASSVSSTEQYF
TRBV15	TRBJ1-1	CATSSPGQGDFTEAFF
TRBV29-1	TRBJ1-1	CSVDLQGIYTEAFF
TRBV29-1	TRBJ1-5	CSVVWGRNQPQHF
TRBV7-8	TRBJ2-6	CASSFHGSGANVLTF
TRBV5-4	TRBJ2-3	CASSRGQGKDTQYF
TRBV20-1	TRBJ2-7	CSASRGGEQYF
TRBV28	TRBJ2-7	CASTEPGTGLHEQYF
TRBV28	TRBJ1-2	CASSFTRDVGIYGYTF
TRBV7-9	TRBJ2-7	CASSLTDREAYF
TRBV5-1	TRBJ2-2	CASNTGTTGELFF
TRBV30	TRBJ1-1	CAWNQGSGLDTEAFF